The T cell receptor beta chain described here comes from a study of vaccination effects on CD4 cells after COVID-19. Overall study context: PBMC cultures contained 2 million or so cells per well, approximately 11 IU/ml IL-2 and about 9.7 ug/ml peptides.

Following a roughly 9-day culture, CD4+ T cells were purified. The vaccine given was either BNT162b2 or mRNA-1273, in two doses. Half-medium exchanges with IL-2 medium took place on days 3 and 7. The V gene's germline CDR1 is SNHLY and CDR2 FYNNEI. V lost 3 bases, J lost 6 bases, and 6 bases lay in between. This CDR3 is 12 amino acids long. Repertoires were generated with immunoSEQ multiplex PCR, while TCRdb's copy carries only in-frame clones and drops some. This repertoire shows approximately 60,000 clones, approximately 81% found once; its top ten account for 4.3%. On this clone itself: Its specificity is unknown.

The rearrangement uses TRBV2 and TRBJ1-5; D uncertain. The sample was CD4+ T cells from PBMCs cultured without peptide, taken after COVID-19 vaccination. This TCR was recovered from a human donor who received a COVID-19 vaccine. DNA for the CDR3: TGTGCCAGCAGTGAGGAAATTCAGCCCCAGCATTTT. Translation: CASSEEIQPQHF. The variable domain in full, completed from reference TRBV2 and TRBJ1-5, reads EPEVTQTPSHQVTQMGQEVILRCVPISNHLYFYWYRQILGQKVEFLVSFYNNEISEKSEIFDDQFSVERPDGSNFTLKIRSTKLEDSAMYFCASSEEIQPQHFGDGTRLSIL.